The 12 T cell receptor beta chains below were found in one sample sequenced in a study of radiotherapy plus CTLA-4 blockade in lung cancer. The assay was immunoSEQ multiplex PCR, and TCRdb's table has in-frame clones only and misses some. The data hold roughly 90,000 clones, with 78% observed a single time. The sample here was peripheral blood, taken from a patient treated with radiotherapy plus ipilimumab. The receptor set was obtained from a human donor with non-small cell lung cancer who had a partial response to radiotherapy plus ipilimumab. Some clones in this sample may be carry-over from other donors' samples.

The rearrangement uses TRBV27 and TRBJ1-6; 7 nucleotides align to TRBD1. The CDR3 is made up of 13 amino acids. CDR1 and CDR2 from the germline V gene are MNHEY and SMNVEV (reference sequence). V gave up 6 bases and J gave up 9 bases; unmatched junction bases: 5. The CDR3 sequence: CASRSTGRSPLHF. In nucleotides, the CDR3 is TGTGCCAGCAGGTCGACAGGGCGTTCACCCCTCCACTTT.

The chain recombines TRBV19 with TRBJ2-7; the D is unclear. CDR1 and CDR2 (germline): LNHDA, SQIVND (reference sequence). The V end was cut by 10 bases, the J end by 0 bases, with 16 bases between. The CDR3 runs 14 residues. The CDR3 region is CATSVQATSYEQYF. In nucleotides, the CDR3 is TGTGCCACCTCGGTCCAGGCGACCTCCTACGAGCAGTACTTC.

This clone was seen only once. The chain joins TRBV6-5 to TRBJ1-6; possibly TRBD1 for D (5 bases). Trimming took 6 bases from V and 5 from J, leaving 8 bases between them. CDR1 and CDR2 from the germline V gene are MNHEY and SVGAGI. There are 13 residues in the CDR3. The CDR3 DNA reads TGTGCCAGCAGCGGGACTAATAATTCACCCCTCCACTTT. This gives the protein CASSGTNNSPLHF.

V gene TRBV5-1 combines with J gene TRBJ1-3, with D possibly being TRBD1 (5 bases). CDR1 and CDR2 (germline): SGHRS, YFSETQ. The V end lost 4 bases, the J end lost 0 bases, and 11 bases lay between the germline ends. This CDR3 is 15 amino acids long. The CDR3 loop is CASSIGARSGNTIYF. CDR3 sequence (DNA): TGCGCCAGCAGCATTGGGGCCCGCTCTGGAAACACCATATATTTT.

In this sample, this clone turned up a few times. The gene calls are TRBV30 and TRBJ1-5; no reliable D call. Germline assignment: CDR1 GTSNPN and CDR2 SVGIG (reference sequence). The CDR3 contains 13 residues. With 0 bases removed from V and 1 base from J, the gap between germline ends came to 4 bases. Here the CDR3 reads CAWSVHSNQPQHF. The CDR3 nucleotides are TGTGCCTGGAGTGTACACAGCAATCAGCCCCAGCATTTT.

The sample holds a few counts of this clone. Here the CDR3 reads CASSSPGTRYGYTF. CDR3 nucleotides: TGTGCCAGCAGCTCCCCCGGGACACGTTATGGCTACACCTTC. The chain combines TRBV7-2 with TRBJ1-2; maybe TRBD1 (6 bases). The germline V gene has CDR1 SGHTA and CDR2 FQGNSA. The CDR3 runs to 14 residues. V was shortened by 4 bases and J by 5 bases, with 14 bases between the two germline ends.

This CDR3 is CASSPGLAGGLGDTQYF. DNA of the CDR3: TGTGCCAGCAGCCCGGGACTAGCGGGGGGCCTGGGGGATACGCAGTATTTT. The V gene is TRBV11-3, the J gene TRBJ2-3, with 15 bases fitting TRBD2. The CDR3 sequence is 17 residues long. Losses at the gene ends were 5 bases for V and 6 bases for J; bases not matched to a gene: 9. Germline CDR1 is SGHNT and CDR2 is YENEEA.

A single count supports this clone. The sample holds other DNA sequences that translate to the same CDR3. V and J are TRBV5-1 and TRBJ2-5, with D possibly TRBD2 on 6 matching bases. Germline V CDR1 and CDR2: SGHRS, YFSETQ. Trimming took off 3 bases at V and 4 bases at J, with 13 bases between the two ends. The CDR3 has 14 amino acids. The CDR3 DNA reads TGCGCCAGCAGCTCTGGAGGGTTCGGAGAGACCCAGTACTTC. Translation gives CASSSGGFGETQYF. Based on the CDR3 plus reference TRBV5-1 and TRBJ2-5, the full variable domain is KAGVTQTPRYLIKTRGQQVTLSCSPISGHRSVSWYQQTPGQGLQFLFEYFSETQRNKGNFPGRFSGRQFSNSRSEMNVSTLELGDSALYLCASSSGGFGETQYFGPGTRLLVL.

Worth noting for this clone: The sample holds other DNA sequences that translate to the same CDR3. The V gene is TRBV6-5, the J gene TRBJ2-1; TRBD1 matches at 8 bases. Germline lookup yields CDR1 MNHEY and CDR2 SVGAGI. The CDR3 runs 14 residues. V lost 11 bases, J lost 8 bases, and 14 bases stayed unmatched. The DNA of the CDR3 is TGTGCCGCAAAAAGTGGACAGGGACAGGATGAGCAGTTCTTC. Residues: CAAKSGQGQDEQFF.

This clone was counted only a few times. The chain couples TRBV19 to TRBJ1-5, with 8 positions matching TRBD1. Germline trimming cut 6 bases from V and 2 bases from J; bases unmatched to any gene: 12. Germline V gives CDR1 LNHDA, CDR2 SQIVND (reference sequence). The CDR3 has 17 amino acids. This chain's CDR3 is CASRILTGGRGNQPQHF. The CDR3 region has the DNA TGTGCCAGTAGGATCTTAACAGGGGGAAGAGGCAATCAGCCCCAGCATTTT.

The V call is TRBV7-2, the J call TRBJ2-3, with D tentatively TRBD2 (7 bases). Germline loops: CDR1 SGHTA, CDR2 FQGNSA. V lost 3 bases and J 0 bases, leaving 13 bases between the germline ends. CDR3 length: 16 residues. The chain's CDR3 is CASSFRGGLSTDTQYF. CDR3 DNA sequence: TGTGCCAGCAGCTTCCGCGGGGGCCTTAGCACAGATACGCAGTATTTT.

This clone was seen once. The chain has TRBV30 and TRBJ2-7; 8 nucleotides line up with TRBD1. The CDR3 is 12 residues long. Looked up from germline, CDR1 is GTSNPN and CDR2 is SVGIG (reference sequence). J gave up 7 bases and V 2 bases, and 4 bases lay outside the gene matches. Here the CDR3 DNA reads TGTGCCTGGAGTACAGGGGGGTGGGAGCAGTACTTC. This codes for CAWSTGGWEQYF.